This T cell receptor beta chain derives from a study of shared clonotypes between healthy human individuals. Regarding the study as a whole: Some naive CD4 clonotypes, about 5%, turned up in common across several donors. How much donors shared clonotypes was expected to be affected by sequencing depth.

Participating donors were healthy, HIV-negative adults free of recent acute infections or vaccinations. CDR3 length: 12 amino acids. V was trimmed by 6 bases and J by 5 bases, leaving 8 bases between them. Germline assignment: CDR1 MNHEY and CDR2 SVGAGI. Details on this clone: Its antigen is not known.

Genomic DNA per cell subset filled all wells of several immunoSEQ plates. Data came from immunoSEQ multiplex PCR; TCRdb stores just in-frame clones and leaves some out. This sample has roughly 1,500,000 clones, with under 99% found just once. Sequences were obtained from naive CD4+ T cells sorted from blood. Subset denoted: CD45RA+ positively selected. This receptor was identified in a young man in good health. The chain has TRBV6-5 and TRBJ1-5; D is ambiguous. CDR3 nucleotide sequence: TGTGCCAGCAGAACCTGGGATCAGCCCCAGCATTTT. Residues: CASRTWDQPQHF.